This TCR beta chain comes out of a study of CD8+CD57+ T cells in acquired aplastic anemia. This clonotype appeared many times. What it binds is unknown. Notes on the study in general: Patients had around 30 CD8+ CDR3 sequences in common with controls (the shared set).

It was patients with CD8+CD57+ cell expansion by flow cytometry who were chosen for sequencing. Germline CDR1 is LNHDA and CDR2 is SQIVND (reference sequence). CDR3 length: 16 residues. V was pared by 5 bases and J by 7 bases, with 20 bases between. The use of genomic DNA as template underpinned the TCR beta VDJ and CDR3 profiling. MiXCR was run by TCRdb on the reads, yielding one entry per CDR3 protein. The sample holds about 150,000 distinct CDR3 sequences, about 48% seen once. The V call is TRBV19, the J call TRBJ2-2; D call uncertain. Sequencing was done on a sample of sorted CD4+, CD8+, or CD8+CD57+ T cells (not recorded which) from PBMCs. The TCR originated in a human donor with aplastic anemia. The CDR3 coding sequence is TGTGCCAGTAGTGCTAGGGTGTTTCCCTCCTACGGGGAGCTGTTTTTT. Amino acids: CASSARVFPSYGELFF.